One and the same sample provided the 8 T cell receptor beta chains below, sequenced in a study of blood T cell repertoires in COVID-19 (dated by TCRdb to about 2020). Receptor amplification or capture employed the immunoSEQ multiplex PCR assay. TCRdb took over this immuneACCESS table, retaining in-frame rearrangements with V and J assigned. Such tables are incomplete; in checked studies, under half of the missing clones stem from an unresolved V gene, and the remainder is unexplained. This sample holds some 110,000 clones; around 74% were observed only once. The ten largest make up 4.5% to 6% of the sample. Sequencing was done on a sample of peripheral blood. These receptor sequences come from a man older than 75 with COVID-19, enrolled during active disease.

V usage is TRBV5-5 and J usage is TRBJ2-2; D is unclear. CDR1 SGHKS and CDR2 YYEKEE come from the germline V gene (reference sequence). Trimming cost V 4 bases and J 7 bases, with 11 bases left between them. This CDR3 comprises 13 residues. The CDR3 nucleotides read TGTGCCAGCAGCCCGCTCGGTCTCGGGGAGCTGTTTTTT. It is translated as CASSPLGLGELFF.

The V call is TRBV5-4, the J call TRBJ2-5; the match to TRBD2 covers 10 bases. The trim removed 2 bases at V and 4 bases at J, leaving 5 bases unmatched. The CDR3 has 15 residues. The V gene's germline CDR1 is SGHNT and CDR2 YYREEE (reference sequence). Written as DNA, the CDR3 is TGTGCCAGCAGCTTCGGACTAGCGGTGGGAGAGACCCAGTACTTC. Its protein is CASSFGLAVGETQYF.

The chain recombines TRBV25-1 with TRBJ1-5; TRBD1 aligns across 8 bases. CDR1 and CDR2 from the germline V gene are MGHDK and SYGVNS. The trim removed 3 bases at V and 7 bases at J, leaving 11 bases unmatched. The CDR3 is 16 residues long. CDR3 nucleotides: TGTGCCAGCAGTGACTCACAGGACAGGGAAAGGCAGCCCCAGCATTTT. Its translation is CASSDSQDRERQPQHF.

The chain links TRBV11-2 to TRBJ2-3, with TRBD1 matching over 10 bases. Germline-derived CDR1 and CDR2 are SGHAT and FQNNGV. This CDR3 comprises 17 residues. Trimming cost V 5 bases and J 2 bases; bases outside gene matches: 10. The chain's CDR3 is CASSNPDRGPYTDTQYF. As DNA, the CDR3 is TGTGCCAGCAGCAACCCCGACAGGGGGCCCTACACAGATACGCAGTATTTT.

The rearrangement links TRBV19 to TRBJ1-4, with no clear D. From germline, CDR1 is LNHDA and CDR2 SQIVND (reference sequence). V lost 4 bases and J 5 bases, leaving 14 bases between the germline ends. The CDR3 is made up of 15 amino acids. The DNA for the CDR3 is TGTGCCAGTAGTACCGGCGGGCGATTGAATGAAAAACTGTTTTTT. It is translated as CASSTGGRLNEKLFF.

This clone was counted only a few times. V and J are TRBV4-1 and TRBJ2-1; 9 positions agree with TRBD2. The CDR3 spans 15 residues. V trimming: 3 bases; J trimming: 3 bases; junction bases outside the gene matches: 3. Germline CDR1 reads MGHRA; CDR2 reads YSYEKL. CDR3: CASSQSSGDYNEQFF. The CDR3 region has the DNA TGCGCCAGCAGCCAGTCTAGCGGGGACTACAATGAGCAGTTCTTC.

The gene calls are TRBV5-1 and TRBJ2-4, with D possibly TRBD2 on 6 matching bases. With 3 bases removed from V and 9 bases from J, the gap between germline ends came to 13 bases. The CDR3 length is 13 residues. Germline V gives CDR1 SGHRS, CDR2 YFSETQ. Here the CDR3 DNA reads TGCGCCAGCAGCTGGGGTGAAGCGGGCATTCAGTACTTC. Translation gives CASSWGEAGIQYF.

V and J are TRBV27 and TRBJ2-1, with D hard to call. CDR3 length: 15 amino acids. Trimming shortened V by 3 bases and J by 8 bases, and 17 bases separated the two germline ends. Germline CDR1 MNHEY, CDR2 SMNVEV (reference sequence). CDR3 sequence reads: CASSFPSRGSHEQFF. The DNA for the CDR3 is TGTGCCAGCAGTTTCCCCTCTCGCGGTAGTCATGAGCAGTTCTTC.